This is a list of T cell receptor beta chains from one sample in a study of circulating and synovial CD4+ cells in juvenile arthritis. TCRdb's copy holds only in-frame clones and misses some; the assay was immunoSEQ multiplex PCR. The sample has 3,500 to 4,500 clones; 84% are singletons. The sample taken for sequencing was CD4+ T cells from synovial fluid. The receptors come from a human donor with juvenile idiopathic arthritis. CDR3s include the opening cysteine and the closing phenylalanine or tryptophan. The D gene is left open where the match is weak. Expanded clones are given a class, and other clones once, few, many or no size at all.

TRBJ1-1 | TRBV7-9 | - | - | TGTGCCAGCAGCTCGGTTACTGAAGCTTTCTTT | CASSSVTEAFF
TRBJ1-6 | TRBV14 | - | - | TGTGCCAGCAGCCAAGGACATCCCGCCTCCTATAATTCCCCCCTCCACTTT | CASSQGHPASYNSPLHF
TRBJ2-5 | TRBV29-1 | - | - | TGCAGCGTTGCCAGGCTGTGGGAGACCCAGTACTTC | CSVARLWETQYF
TRBJ2-7 | TRBV7-9 | - | - | TGTGCCAGCAGCCCTTTAGGGCTAGCCCCAGTCTACGAGCAGTACTTC | CASSPLGLAPVYEQYF
TRBJ1-5 | TRBV28 | - | - | TGTGCCAGCAGTTTTTCGGGGGGCGGCAATCAGCCCCAGCATTTT | CASSFSGGGNQPQHF
TRBJ1-1 | TRBV4-1 | - | TRBD1 | TGCGCCAGCAGCCTAGGACAGGGATCGTCTGAAGCTTTCTTT | CASSLGQGSSEAFF
TRBJ2-4 | TRBV21-1 | - | - | TGTGCCAGCAGCATCTACAGGGGGCGCGGGAGCATTCAGTACTTC | CASSIYRGRGSIQYF
TRBJ1-1 | TRBV7-9 | - | TRBD1 | TGTGCCAGCAGCAAATATACAGGGGGCTCACGTGAAGCTTTCTTT | CASSKYTGGSREAFF
TRBJ2-3 | TRBV7-9 | - | - | TGTGCCAGCAGCTTAGAGCGGTCGGGTACGCAGTATTTT | CASSLERSGTQYF
TRBJ1-2 | TRBV2 | - | TRBD1 | TGTGCCAGCAGAAAACAGGGGGAGATTGATGGCTACACCTTC | CASRKQGEIDGYTF
TRBJ1-1 | TRBV30 | - | - | TGTGCCTGGAGCGGGACACCGAACACTGAAGCTTTCTTT | CAWSGTPNTEAFF
TRBJ2-3 | TRBV2 | once | TRBD1 | TGTGCCAGCAGTGCCGGGACAGGGGGCGCAGATACGCAGTATTTT | CASSAGTGGADTQYF
TRBJ2-7 | TRBV11-2 | - | TRBD2 | TGTGCCAGCAGCTTAAGGCCTCCCACCTTAGCGGGAGCACCCTACGAGCAGTACTTC | CASSLRPPTLAGAPYEQYF
TRBJ1-4 | TRBV5-1 | few | - | TGCGCCAGCAGCTTGGGGCCATCGGGTGAAAAACTGTTTTTT | CASSLGPSGEKLFF
TRBJ2-3 | TRBV10-2 | - | TRBD2 | TGCGCCAGCAGCCCTTTAGCGGGGGGAGGGGATACGCAGTATTTT | CASSPLAGGGDTQYF
TRBJ1-1 | TRBV27 | - | TRBD1 | TGTGCCAGCAGTTCTGGGGACAGACAAGTTGAAGCTTTCTTT | CASSSGDRQVEAFF
TRBJ1-3 | TRBV7-2 | - | - | TGTGCCAGCAGCTTAGAGTTAGGAGGGTTAGCTGGAAACACCATATATTTT | CASSLELGGLAGNTIYF
TRBJ1-6 | TRBV7-2 | - | - | TGTGCCAGCAGCTCCAGAGCCGGTTTGCTAGGATCCCCCCTCCACTTT | CASSSRAGLLGSPLHF
TRBJ1-1 | TRBV7-3 | - | - | TGTGCCAGCAGCTTATCAGGGGCTCCGGGCACTGAAGCTTTCTTT | CASSLSGAPGTEAFF
TRBJ1-1 | TRBV6-5 | - | TRBD1 | TGTGCCAGCAGTTATGGCTCGACAGGGGGCATTGCAGCTTTCTTT | CASSYGSTGGIAAFF
TRBJ2-7 | TRBV27 | - | - | TGTGCCAGCAGTTTTGCCGGACAACGACCCCAGGACAGCGGATATATGTCCTACGAGCAGTACTTC | CASSFAGQRPQDSGYMSYEQYF
TRBJ1-2 | TRBV19 | - | TRBD1 | TGTGCCAGTAGGACAGGGAGTTCCCGGGACTATGGCTACACCTTC | CASRTGSSRDYGYTF
TRBJ2-1 | TRBV6-1 | - | - | TGTGCCAGCACTACCACCGGCGACAGGTACAATGAGCAGTTCTTC | CASTTTGDRYNEQFF
TRBJ2-1 | TRBV12-5 | - | TRBD1 | TGTGCTAGTGTTCCGGGACAGGGGTACAATGAGCAGTTCTTC | CASVPGQGYNEQFF
TRBJ2-7 | TRBV10-1 | - | - | TGCGCCAGCAGTTTTGCAGGGTTTATCGCCCCTTCCTACGAGCAGTACTTC | CASSFAGFIAPSYEQYF
TRBJ2-1 | TRBV6-5 | once | - | TGTGCCAGCAGTATACAGGGTCTGTATGAGCAGTTCTTC | CASSIQGLYEQFF
TRBJ1-1 | TRBV6-1 | - | TRBD1 | TGTGCCAGCAGGGACTTCGGGACAGGGGAGGATGAAGCTTTCTTT | CASRDFGTGEDEAFF
TRBJ2-1 | TRBV4-2 | - | TRBD1 | TGTGCCAGCAGCCACTCAGGGGGCGGAAATGAGCAGTTCTTC | CASSHSGGGNEQFF
TRBJ2-7 | TRBV6-6 | - | TRBD1 | TGTGCCAGCAGTTACGCCCTCCCGGGACAGACTTACGAGCAGTACTTC | CASSYALPGQTYEQYF
TRBJ1-2 | TRBV20-1 | - | - | TGCAGTGCGACATGGCCGGGAGGCTACACCTTC | CSATWPGGYTF
TRBJ2-1 | TRBV7-6 | - | TRBD2 | TGTGCCAGCAGCTTAGGACTAGCCTATGAGCAGTTCTTC | CASSLGLAYEQFF
TRBJ1-1 | TRBV30 | - | TRBD1 | TGTGCCTGGAGCGCTCTTCAGGGACAGGTGGGGAAGAACACTGAAGCTTTCTTT | CAWSALQGQVGKNTEAFF
TRBJ2-1 | TRBV10-2 | - | TRBD2 | TGCGCCAGCAGTCTTACTAGCGGGGCCAATTACAACCACCGACACAATGAGCAGTTCTTC | CASSLTSGANYNHRHNEQFF
TRBJ1-6 | TRBV6-5 | once | - | TGTGCCAGCAGTTACCGGGTAGATAATTCCCCCCTCCACTTT | CASSYRVDNSPLHF
TRBJ2-5 | TRBV19 | - | - | TGTGCCAGTAGTCCGAGGCTAGTGGAGACCCAGTACTTC | CASSPRLVETQYF
TRBJ2-7 | TRBV29-1 | - | - | TGCAGCGTCTCTTCCGGGACCTACGAGCAGTACTTC | CSVSSGTYEQYF
TRBJ2-1 | TRBV19 | - | - | TGTGCCAGTAGCCCCGGGACAATGGGATCCCAGCGGCAGTTCTTC | CASSPGTMGSQRQFF
TRBJ1-5 | TRBV9 | - | - | TGTGCCAGCAGGGCCAACTATATTGGGAATCAGCCCCAGCATTTT | CASRANYIGNQPQHF
TRBJ1-2 | TRBV6-1 | - | TRBD1 | TGTGCCAGCAGAGGGGACAGGGGGCTGAACTATGGCTACACCTTC | CASRGDRGLNYGYTF
TRBJ1-5 | TRBV6-6 | - | TRBD1 | TGTGCCAGCAGTACTGACAGGGGCCCAGGAAATCAGCCCCAGCATTTT | CASSTDRGPGNQPQHF
TRBJ2-1 | TRBV6-6 | - | - | TGTGCCAGCAGTTACGGAGGGCTGGGTGAGCAGTTCTTC | CASSYGGLGEQFF
TRBJ2-3 | TRBV7-9 | - | - | TGTGCCAGCAGCCGTCAGAGGGGGTACACAGATACGCAGTATTTT | CASSRQRGYTDTQYF
TRBJ1-3 | TRBV5-1 | - | TRBD1 | TGCGCCAGCAGCTGGAAAACCGGGACAGGGGAACCTGGAAACACCATATATTTT | CASSWKTGTGEPGNTIYF
TRBJ1-2 | TRBV6-1 | - | - | TGTGCCAGCAGTGAGACAGGAGACTATGGCTACACCTTC | CASSETGDYGYTF